Following are 14 T cell receptor beta chains from one sample sequenced in a study of T cell responses to AZD1222 COVID-19 vaccine (dated by TCRdb to the early 2020s). The intended sense of this specimen's time point label: baseline before first vaccination. The receptor library was made with the immunoSEQ multiplex PCR assay. In its TCRdb copy, this immuneACCESS table keeps in-frame sequences only and misses some clones. Where compared with another copy, unresolved V genes explain less than half of these, and the others have no known cause. A total of approximately 100,000 clones appear in this sample, about nine tenths of them only once. The top ten clonotypes cover approximately 4.5% of the sample. The sequencing here drew on peripheral blood, taken on day 0 of AZD1222 vaccination. These receptors all stem from an adult in good health.

V and J are TRBV29-1 and TRBJ1-4, with D tentatively TRBD1 (5 bases). Per germline, CDR1 SQVTM and CDR2 ANQGSEA. This CDR3 has 13 residues. Trimming stripped 7 bases from V and 0 bases from J, with 9 bases between. CDR3 DNA sequence: TGCAGCGCTACGACAGCAACTAATGAAAAACTGTTTTTT. This sequence encodes CSATTATNEKLFF.

CDR3 sequence (DNA): TGCGCCAGCAGCTCCCAGGGAGTTGGTCGCGAGCAGTACTTC. This translates into CASSSQGVGREQYF. The gene calls are TRBV5-1 and TRBJ2-7; TRBD1 or TRBD2 may be the D gene (5 bases each). The CDR3 is 14 residues long. The V gene lost 3 bases and the J gene lost 6 bases, with 16 bases spanning the gap. Germline loops: CDR1 SGHRS, CDR2 YFSETQ.

The chain employs TRBV3-1 (or the pseudogene TRBV3-2) and TRBJ2-6, with D unresolved. Germline values: CDR1 LGHDT, CDR2 YNNKEL (reference sequence). The CDR3 contains 15 residues. Deletions cut 2 bases from V and 4 bases from J, with 9 bases between. The CDR3 loop reads CASSQPGVGANVLTF. Written as DNA, the CDR3 is TGTGCCAGCAGCCAACCTGGGGTAGGGGCCAACGTCCTGACTTTC.

The V gene is TRBV30, the J gene TRBJ1-6, with a weak D call TRBD1 (5 bases). CDR1 is GTSNPN and CDR2 is SVGIG in the germline V gene (reference sequence). This CDR3 region has 14 residues. Trimming cost V 0 bases and J 10 bases, with 13 bases left between them. CDR3 loop: CAWSVGVEGSPLHF. CDR3 sequence (DNA): TGTGCCTGGAGTGTGGGGGTTGAGGGATCACCCCTCCACTTT.

This clone was found once. The gene calls are TRBV9 and TRBJ2-1; D may be TRBD1 (5 bases). There are 16 residues in the CDR3. The ends were cut back, 4 bases at V and 5 bases at J, with 19 bases in the middle. The V gene's germline CDR1 is SGDLS and CDR2 YYNGEE. The CDR3 here is CASSPPIVGANNEQFF. CDR3 sequence (DNA): TGTGCCAGCAGCCCCCCCATAGTTGGGGCGAACAATGAGCAGTTCTTC. Based on the CDR3 plus reference TRBV9 and TRBJ2-1, the full variable domain is DSGVTQTPKHLITATGQRVTLRCSPRSGDLSVYWYQQSLDQGLQFLIQYYNGEERAKGNILERFSAQQFPDLHSELNLSSLELGDSALYFCASSPPIVGANNEQFFGPGTRLTVL.

The chain employs TRBV24-1 and TRBJ2-1; 8 bases agree with TRBD1. This CDR3 has 14 residues. V trimming: 4 bases; J trimming: 9 bases; junction bases outside the gene matches: 7. CDR1 is KGHDR and CDR2 is SFDVKD in the germline V gene. For the CDR3, the DNA is TGTGCCACCAGTGACCTAACAGGGGGTCGTGAGCAGTTCTTC. It is translated as CATSDLTGGREQFF.

The V call is TRBV5-5, the J call TRBJ1-5, with a weak D call TRBD1 (6 bases). Trimming removed 0 bases at V and 7 bases at J, with 17 bases between. From germline, CDR1 is SGHKS and CDR2 YYEKEE (reference sequence). The CDR3 is made up of 16 amino acids. CDR3 loop: CASSLEGRGWGQPQHF. DNA of the CDR3: TGTGCCAGCAGCTTGGAAGGCAGGGGATGGGGACAGCCCCAGCATTTT.

The chain recombines TRBV11-3 with TRBJ2-5, with no clear D. This CDR3 spans 15 amino acids. V was shortened by 4 bases and J by 0 bases, with 12 bases between the two germline ends. In germline, CDR1 is SGHNT, CDR2 YENEEA. The CDR3 loop is CASSSKGVYQETQYF. The CDR3 nucleotides are TGTGCCAGCAGCTCCAAAGGAGTGTACCAAGAGACCCAGTACTTC.

The chain carries TRBV11-2 and TRBJ1-4; 9 bases are shared with TRBD1. Germline CDR1 is SGHAT and CDR2 is FQNNGV. This CDR3 region has 19 residues. Unmatched junction bases numbered 16, after V lost 5 bases and J lost 3 bases. The CDR3 is CASSGRYRGRAGSNEKLFF. CDR3 coding DNA: TGTGCCAGCAGCGGACGCTACAGGGGGCGGGCCGGGTCTAATGAAAAACTGTTTTTT.

V is TRBV18 and J is TRBJ2-4; D perhaps matches TRBD2 (5 bases). The V gene's germline CDR1 is KGHSH and CDR2 LQKENI. The CDR3 runs to 16 residues. The V and J ends lost 2 bases and 0 bases respectively, with 11 bases between them. CDR3 protein: CASSPRPGLAKNIQYF. The CDR3 region has the DNA TGTGCCAGCTCACCAAGGCCAGGACTAGCCAAAAACATTCAGTACTTC.

V and J are TRBV5-1 and TRBJ2-3; 8 bases match TRBD2. The J segment lost 2 bases and the V segment lost 3 bases, leaving 5 bases of the junction unmatched. In germline, CDR1 is SGHRS, CDR2 YFSETQ. This CDR3 is built from 15 residues. CDR3 sequence reads: CASSSRAGATDTQYF. CDR3 DNA: TGCGCCAGCAGCTCCCGAGCGGGGGCCACAGATACGCAGTATTTT.

The V call is TRBV6-5, the J call TRBJ1-2; 7 nucleotides agree with TRBD1. This CDR3 has 14 amino acids. CDR1 and CDR2 from the germline V gene are MNHEY and SVGAGI. Trimming took 2 bases from V and 4 from J; bases not matched to a gene: 4. CDR3 bases: TGTGCCAGCAGTTACGAGGGGGCGTCCTATGGCTACACCTTC. As protein: CASSYEGASYGYTF.

V gene TRBV7-2 combines with J gene TRBJ1-2; D is ambiguous. This CDR3 region has 12 residues. Germline V gene data show CDR1 as SGHTA and CDR2 as FQGNSA. Deletions cut 1 base from V and 7 bases from J, with 7 bases between. CDR3: CASSLGQTGYTF. The CDR3 DNA reads as TGTGCCAGCAGCTTAGGTCAGACTGGCTACACCTTC.

The chain combines TRBV5-6 with TRBJ2-1; a possible D gene is TRBD1 (5 bases). Trimming stripped 4 bases from V and 8 bases from J, with 10 bases between. CDR1 is SGHDT, CDR2 YYEEEE, per germline. This CDR3 has 12 residues. The DNA for the CDR3 is TGTGCCAGCAGCAAGGACATGGATGAGCAGTTCTTC. Translating gives CASSKDMDEQFF.